These 18 T cell receptor beta chains were all obtained from the same sample, sequenced in a study of cytomegalovirus exposure and HLA in healthy donors. The PCR ran on 60 Vbeta and 13 Jbeta primers. Clones were sequenced by immunoSEQ multiplex PCR, and TCRdb holds only the in-frame ones, with some missing. In the table there are about 120,000 clones, about 78% of which are singletons. Sample: PBMCs. Every receptor here comes from a woman aged 25 to 39 in good health and CMV-seropositive.

V usage is TRBV5-1 and J usage is TRBJ1-6, with D unresolved. The CDR3 is 13 amino acids. V shed 0 bases and J shed 10 bases, with 8 bases lying between them. Per the germline V gene, CDR1 is SGHRS and CDR2 is YFSETQ. The CDR3 sequence is CASSLEAGSPLHF. For the CDR3, the DNA is TGCGCCAGCAGCTTGGAGGCGGGCTCACCCCTCCACTTT.

The chain joins TRBV18 to TRBJ2-5; D not resolved. CDR1 is KGHSH, CDR2 LQKENI, per germline. V gave up 3 bases and J gave up 5 bases, with 13 bases separating them. This CDR3 is 14 amino acids long. The CDR3 DNA is TGTGCCAGCTCACCTAGCCCCGGCCCGGAGACCCAGTACTTC. This translates into CASSPSPGPETQYF. Drawing the rest from reference TRBV18 and TRBJ2-5, the complete variable domain is NAGVMQNPRHLVRRRGQEARLRCSPMKGHSHVYWYRQLPEEGLKFMVYLQKENIIDESGMPKERFSAEFPKEGPSILRIQQVVRGDSAAYFCASSPSPGPETQYFGPGTRLLVL.

The rearrangement joins TRBV27 to TRBJ1-5, with D perhaps TRBD1 (5 bases). The CDR3 is 17 amino acids. Germline CDR1 and CDR2: MNHEY and SMNVEV (reference sequence). Trimming cost V 5 bases and J 4 bases, with 21 bases left between them. The CDR3 DNA sequence: TGTGCCAGCAGTCCTATCTATCTTCAGGGTATGAATCAGCCCCAGCATTTT. It specifies CASSPIYLQGMNQPQHF.

J is TRBJ2-3 and V is TRBV2; TRBD1 matches 10 bases. The V gene's germline CDR1 is SNHLY and CDR2 FYNNEI. The CDR3 runs 15 residues. J gave up 3 bases and V 6 bases, and 6 bases lay outside the gene matches. CDR3 nucleotide sequence: TGTGCCAGCAGGACCGACAGGGGGCCGACAGATACGCAGTATTTT. It specifies CASRTDRGPTDTQYF.

The chain has TRBV7-9 and TRBJ2-7; 7 bases agree with TRBD2. Germline V CDR1 and CDR2: SEHNR, FQNEAQ (reference sequence). The CDR3 spans 15 residues. V shed 2 bases and J 6 bases; nucleotides not matched to a gene: 10. The CDR3 region has the DNA TGTGCCAGCAGCTTATATGCCAGCGGGAACTCCGAGCAGTACTTC. This sequence encodes CASSLYASGNSEQYF.

The J gene is TRBJ2-6, the V gene TRBV7-3, with TRBD1 as a possible D gene (6 bases). Germline V lookup: CDR1 SGHTA, CDR2 FQGTGA. Trimming removed 5 bases from V and 0 bases from J, with 14 bases in between. The CDR3 consists of 17 residues. CDR3 sequence: CASSKGQLGSGANVLTF. The CDR3 coding sequence is TGTGCCAGCAGCAAAGGACAGCTTGGCTCTGGGGCCAACGTCCTGACTTTC.

This clone was seen only once. The rearrangement uses TRBV2 and TRBJ1-5, with D possibly TRBD1 on 5 matching bases. Germline values: CDR1 SNHLY, CDR2 FYNNEI. V lost 3 bases to trimming and J lost 3 bases, with 6 bases between them. This CDR3 has 13 residues. The CDR3 reads CASSEDTNQPQHF. CDR3 DNA: TGTGCCAGCAGTGAGGACACCAATCAGCCCCAGCATTTT. The entire variable domain, with the rest obtained from reference TRBV2 and TRBJ1-5, is as follows: EPEVTQTPSHQVTQMGQEVILRCVPISNHLYFYWYRQILGQKVEFLVSFYNNEISEKSEIFDDQFSVERPDGSNFTLKIRSTKLEDSAMYFCASSEDTNQPQHFGDGTRLSIL.

This clone came up a few times. The chain couples TRBV10-2 to TRBJ1-6; maybe TRBD1 (6 bases). V gave up 6 bases and J gave up 10 bases, with 13 bases separating them. The CDR3 has 13 residues. Germline-derived CDR1 and CDR2 are WSHSY and SAAADI. The chain's CDR3 is CASRQGWRSPLHF. As DNA, the CDR3 is TGCGCCAGCAGACAGGGCTGGCGGTCACCCCTCCACTTT.

The chain uses TRBV27 and TRBJ2-2; 7 nucleotides align to TRBD1. V trimming: 5 bases; J trimming: 0 bases; junction bases outside the gene matches: 6. Per the germline V gene, CDR1 is MNHEY and CDR2 is SMNVEV (reference sequence). The length of the CDR3 is 16 residues. CDR3 nucleotide sequence: TGTGCCAGCAGTCCCTGGGACAGATCGAACACCGGGGAGCTGTTTTTT. Amino acid sequence: CASSPWDRSNTGELFF.

The chain has TRBV27 and TRBJ1-2, with a possible D match to TRBD1 (6 bases). In germline, CDR1 is MNHEY, CDR2 SMNVEV (reference sequence). The CDR3 is made up of 14 amino acids. Trimming cost V 2 bases and J 2 bases, with 9 bases left between them. This CDR3 reads CASSLRDTNYGYTF. The CDR3 coding sequence is TGTGCCAGCAGTTTACGGGACACCAACTATGGCTACACCTTC.

V gene TRBV5-6 combines with J gene TRBJ1-2; D is undetermined. V was clipped by 0 bases and J by 7 bases, with 4 bases between them. From germline, CDR1 is SGHDT and CDR2 YYEEEE. This CDR3 has 11 amino acids. The CDR3 bases are TGTGCCAGCAGCTTGGCCAGTGGCTACACCTTC. Translating gives CASSLASGYTF.

The rearrangement uses TRBV30 and TRBJ1-3, with 7 nucleotides matching TRBD1. This CDR3 comprises 15 residues. Trimming removed 4 bases from V and 0 bases from J; junction bases left unmatched: 6. Germline-derived CDR1 and CDR2 are GTSNPN and SVGIG (reference sequence). The CDR3 DNA follows: TGTGCCTGGATTCGACAGGGCCTCTCTGGAAACACCATATATTTT. It is translated as CAWIRQGLSGNTIYF.

This chain uses TRBV14 with TRBJ1-2, with 7 bases matching TRBD1. This CDR3 is 12 amino acids long. The J segment lost 5 bases and the V segment lost 4 bases, leaving 1 base of the junction unmatched. Germline CDR1 SGHDN, CDR2 FVKESK. CDR3 in DNA: TGTGCCAGCAGCCCGGGACAGTATGGCTACACCTTC. Protein: CASSPGQYGYTF.

The chain employs TRBV6-4 and TRBJ2-6, with 9 positions matching TRBD1. Germline V gene sequence: CDR1 MRHNA, CDR2 SNTAGT. After removal of 2 bases from V and 4 bases from J, the junction contained 0 bases not matched to a gene. The CDR3 is 15 residues long. The CDR3 DNA is TGTGCCAGCAGTGACGACAGGGGGGGGGCCAACGTCCTGACTTTC. Translated, it gives CASSDDRGGANVLTF.

The chain carries TRBV6-1 and TRBJ2-7; D is uncertain. The CDR3 consists of 13 residues. V was pared by 8 bases and J by 4 bases, with 15 bases between. CDR1 is MNHNS and CDR2 is SASEGT in the germline V gene. The CDR3 spells CASEVPVAYEQYF. The CDR3 nucleotides read TGTGCCAGCGAAGTGCCTGTCGCGTACGAGCAGTACTTC.

The chain carries TRBV4-1 and TRBJ2-1; 7 nucleotides align to TRBD2. The CDR3 totals 17 residues. Germline CDR1 MGHRA, CDR2 YSYEKL. The junction had 10 bases not matched to a gene; V was cut back by 5 bases and J by 0 bases. The CDR3 loop reads CASSTRTSPSSYNEQFF. The CDR3 DNA is TGCGCCAGCAGCACCCGGACTAGTCCAAGCTCCTACAATGAGCAGTTCTTC.

J is TRBJ1-2 and V is TRBV5-8; D not resolved. The V and J ends lost 1 base and 7 bases respectively, with 20 bases between them. The CDR3 covers 16 residues. Germline-derived CDR1 and CDR2 are SGHTS and YDEGEE. The CDR3 loop reads CASSLKSIGVKVGYTF. The CDR3 DNA reads TGTGCCAGCAGCTTGAAAAGTATCGGGGTAAAGGTTGGCTACACCTTC. The variable domain in full, completed from reference TRBV5-8 and TRBJ1-2, reads EAGVTQSPTHLIKTRGQQATLRCSPISGHTSVYWYQQALGLGLQFLLWYDEGEERNRGNFPPRFSGRQFPNYSSELNVNALELEDSALYLCASSLKSIGVKVGYTFGSGTRLTVV.

The V and J genes are TRBV7-2 and TRBJ1-2; 9 nucleotides align to TRBD1. Germline CDR1 SGHTA, CDR2 FQGNSA. This CDR3 has 15 residues. Trimming cost V 5 bases and J 4 bases; bases outside gene matches: 8. The CDR3 loop reads CASSLQQGAGYGYTF. CDR3 nucleotides: TGTGCCAGCAGCCTCCAACAGGGGGCTGGCTATGGCTACACCTTC.